The 5 T cell receptor beta chains below come from one sample, sequenced in a study of regulatory T cells in long-lasting Graves disease. Investigators prepared the TCR beta libraries by applying iRepertoire HTBI primers and Arm-PCR of CDR3 regions. Via MiXCR, TCRdb re-called the multiplex PCR reads, giving one row per CDR3 protein. The table includes about 420,000 distinct CDR3 sequences, approximately 16% detected once. Time point denoted: newly diagnosed GD, antithyroid drugs for less than 3 months. Extracted PBMC RNA gave rise to the TCR library. These records were also assigned to another study, of T cells in Graves' hyperthyroidism and ophthalmopathy.

The starting material was peripheral blood mononuclear cells (PBMCs), obtained at new diagnosis, from a patient treated with antithyroid drugs. These receptor sequences come from a woman aged 18-29 years with Graves disease.

This clonotype has only a few counts. This sequence joins TRBV2 and TRBJ2-3, with 11 positions matching TRBD2. Germline V gives CDR1 SNHLY, CDR2 FYNNEI. This CDR3 comprises 17 residues. The V and J ends lost 5 bases and 6 bases, in that order; junction bases with no gene match: 13. In DNA form, the CDR3 reads TGTGCCAGCAGTTCCCACGAGGTAGCGGGAGGGCCGGATACGCAGTATTTT. It encodes CASSSHEVAGGPDTQYF.

This rearrangement joins TRBV18 to TRBJ1-2; 7 positions agree with TRBD1. The germline V gene encodes CDR1 KGHSH and CDR2 LQKENI. J lost 2 bases, V lost 4 bases, and 4 bases had no gene match. CDR3 length: 14 amino acids. Here the CDR3 DNA reads TGTGCCAGCTCACAGGGACAGATGAACTATGGCTACACCTTC. This translates into CASSQGQMNYGYTF.

Many counts were recorded for this clonotype. The chain couples TRBV28 to TRBJ2-1; no clear D. The CDR3 is 15 residues long. With 2 bases removed from V and 6 bases from J, the gap between germline ends came to 14 bases. In germline, CDR1 is MDHEN, CDR2 SYDVKM. This CDR3 is CASSLGGSPLNEQFF. The CDR3 DNA sequence: TGTGCCAGCAGTTTAGGCGGAAGCCCCCTCAATGAGCAGTTCTTC. Full variable domain (remainder filled in from reference TRBV28 and TRBJ2-1): DVKVTQSSRYLVKRTGEKVFLECVQDMDHENMFWYRQDPGLGLRLIYFSYDVKMKEKGDIPEGYSVSREKKERFSLILESASTNQTSMYLCASSLGGSPLNEQFFGPGTRLTVL.

The chain links TRBV15 to TRBJ2-3, with 7 bases fitting TRBD1. V dropped 4 bases and J dropped 0; count of bases not matched to a gene: 4. CDR3 length: 15 residues. The germline CDR1 and CDR2 sequences are LNHNV and YYDKDF (reference sequence). CDR3 bases: TGTGCCACCAGCACGTACAGGGGTAGCACAGATACGCAGTATTTT. Encoded protein: CATSTYRGSTDTQYF.

This clonotype has ten or more counts. The V call is TRBV18, the J call TRBJ2-5; possible D gene TRBD1, 6 bases. The V gene lost 6 bases and the J gene lost 5 bases, with 16 bases spanning the gap. Germline assignment: CDR1 KGHSH and CDR2 LQKENI. The CDR3 extends over 14 amino acids. The CDR3 nucleotides read TGTGCCAGCTCCCGGACAGTGGACGCGGAGACCCAGTACTTC. Its protein product is CASSRTVDAETQYF.